The rows below give T cell receptor beta chains drawn from one sample of a study of cytomegalovirus exposure and HLA in healthy donors. The protocol was immunoSEQ multiplex PCR, while the TCRdb copy is restricted to in-frame clones and leaves out a portion. The data hold fewer than 130,000 clones, with 55% to 75% observed a single time. Material for sequencing was PBMCs. These receptors were obtained from a man aged 25-45 years in good health and CMV-seropositive. Each CDR3 is given with its conserved first and last residue. Fields, in order: CDR3 protein, CDR3 DNA, D gene, J gene, clone size, V gene. A D gene is named only where the DNA matches it firmly. A clone size is listed for some rows: how often the clone was seen (once, few, many), or a class if it is expanded.

cdr3_aa: CASSDRGLSGNTIYF
cdr3_nt: TGTGCCAGCAGTGACAGAGGACTCTCTGGAAACACCATATATTTT
d_call: .
j_call: TRBJ1-3
clone_size: .
v_call: TRBV6-1

cdr3_aa: CASSYSLYSNQPQHF
cdr3_nt: TGTGCCAGCAGTTATTCTCTTTATAGCAATCAGCCCCAGCATTTT
d_call: .
j_call: TRBJ1-5
clone_size: .
v_call: TRBV6-5

cdr3_aa: CASSTRGTSSSYNEQFF
cdr3_nt: TGCGCCAGCAGCACCCGCGGGACTAGTTCCTCCTACAATGAGCAGTTCTTC
d_call: TRBD2
j_call: TRBJ2-1
clone_size: once
v_call: TRBV5-1

cdr3_aa: CASSPRAGALSSYEQYF
cdr3_nt: TGTGCCAGCTCACCACGGGCGGGGGCCTTAAGCTCTTACGAGCAGTACTTC
d_call: .
j_call: TRBJ2-7
clone_size: once
v_call: TRBV18

cdr3_aa: CASSSTGNTEAFF
cdr3_nt: TGCGCCAGCAGCTCGACAGGGAACACTGAAGCTTTCTTT
d_call: .
j_call: TRBJ1-1
clone_size: few
v_call: TRBV5-1

cdr3_aa: CASSREQGAPLHF
cdr3_nt: TGTGCCAGCAGCCGAGAACAGGGGGCACCCCTCCACTTT
d_call: TRBD1
j_call: TRBJ1-6
clone_size: few
v_call: TRBV4-2

cdr3_aa: CASSPAGGNNQPQHF
cdr3_nt: TGTGCCAGCTCACCGGCAGGGGGCAACAATCAGCCCCAGCATTTT
d_call: TRBD1
j_call: TRBJ1-5
clone_size: .
v_call: TRBV18

cdr3_aa: CASSSIRDRPYEQYF
cdr3_nt: TGTGCCAGCAGCTCCATTCGGGACAGACCTTACGAGCAGTACTTC
d_call: TRBD1
j_call: TRBJ2-7
clone_size: .
v_call: TRBV11-2

cdr3_aa: CASSLAFTDTQYF
cdr3_nt: TGTGCCAGCAGCTTGGCCTTCACAGATACGCAGTATTTT
d_call: .
j_call: TRBJ2-3
clone_size: .
v_call: TRBV5-8

cdr3_aa: CASATGTNYQETQYF
cdr3_nt: TGTGCCAGTGCAACCGGGACAAACTACCAAGAGACCCAGTACTTC
d_call: .
j_call: TRBJ2-5
clone_size: .
v_call: TRBV27

cdr3_aa: CATSRGGAGGSYEQYF
cdr3_nt: TGTGCCACCAGCAGAGGCGGAGCGGGGGGGAGCTACGAGCAGTACTTC
d_call: TRBD2
j_call: TRBJ2-7
clone_size: few
v_call: TRBV15

cdr3_aa: CASSLEARWESNEQFF
cdr3_nt: TGTGCCAGCAGCTTGGAGGCGCGTTGGGAGAGCAATGAGCAGTTCTTC
d_call: .
j_call: TRBJ2-1
clone_size: .
v_call: TRBV5-4

cdr3_aa: CSVHQTGMKGNTIYF
cdr3_nt: TGCAGCGTCCACCAGACAGGGATGAAGGGAAACACCATATATTTT
d_call: TRBD1
j_call: TRBJ1-3
clone_size: .
v_call: TRBV29-1

cdr3_aa: CASSTPGRETQYF
cdr3_nt: TGTGCCAGTAGTACACCAGGGCGGGAGACCCAGTACTTC
d_call: .
j_call: TRBJ2-5
clone_size: .
v_call: TRBV19

cdr3_aa: CAWSVGAGGFGYTF
cdr3_nt: TGTGCCTGGAGTGTAGGGGCAGGGGGATTCGGCTACACCTTC
d_call: TRBD1
j_call: TRBJ1-2
clone_size: .
v_call: TRBV30

cdr3_aa: CASSLAQETQYF
cdr3_nt: TGTGCCAGCAGCTTGGCCCAAGAGACCCAGTACTTC
d_call: .
j_call: TRBJ2-5
clone_size: .
v_call: TRBV11-3

cdr3_aa: CASSLQAFDGYTF
cdr3_nt: TGTGCCAGCAGCCTCCAGGCTTTCGACGGCTACACCTTC
d_call: .
j_call: TRBJ1-2
clone_size: .
v_call: TRBV7-9

cdr3_aa: CASSLAVLGDYGYTF
cdr3_nt: TGCGCCAGCAGCTTGGCCGTCCTCGGAGACTATGGCTACACCTTC
d_call: .
j_call: TRBJ1-2
clone_size: .
v_call: TRBV5-1

cdr3_aa: CASSPQGRDGYTF
cdr3_nt: TGCGCCAGCAGCCCGCAGGGGAGGGATGGCTACACCTTC
d_call: .
j_call: TRBJ1-2
clone_size: .
v_call: TRBV5-1

cdr3_aa: CAISESNRGNYNEQFF
cdr3_nt: TGTGCCATCAGTGAGTCAAACAGGGGGAACTACAATGAGCAGTTCTTC
d_call: TRBD1
j_call: TRBJ2-1
clone_size: .
v_call: TRBV10-3

cdr3_aa: CASSTLAGGANTGELFF
cdr3_nt: TGTGCCAGCAGTACACTAGCGGGGGGGGCGAACACCGGGGAGCTGTTTTTT
d_call: TRBD2
j_call: TRBJ2-2
clone_size: .
v_call: TRBV11-2

cdr3_aa: CASSWDRGRHEQYF
cdr3_nt: TGTGCCAGCAGCTGGGACAGGGGCCGCCACGAGCAGTACTTC
d_call: TRBD1
j_call: TRBJ2-7
clone_size: .
v_call: TRBV5-4